The T cell receptor beta chain described here comes from a study of T-cell memory formation after mild COVID-19. Looking at the study overall: Largely, TCR clusters stayed within a single donor.

UMIs and sample barcodes were carried by the TCR alpha and TCR beta cDNA libraries that 5'RACE produced using constant-segment primers. One entry per CDR3 protein, called by TCRdb with MiXCR from the 5' RACE reads. The sample has about 600,000 distinct CDR3 sequences; about 20% are singletons. V was shortened by 1 base and J by 10 bases, with 19 bases between the two germline ends. The CDR3 is 15 residues long. Germline assignment: CDR1 LGHDT and CDR2 YNNKEL (reference sequence). To note about this clonotype: Its antigen remains unidentified.

General observations from the study: The pre-infection memory compartment contained some responding clones, suggesting cross-reactive memory joined. CD4/CD8 balance held among clones contracting day 15 to 85, and later expanders leaned CD4+.

Specimen: PBMCs or a T cell subset sorted from them (not recorded which). The chain has TRBV3-1 and TRBJ1-2; possible D gene TRBD1, 6 bases. The origin of this receptor is an adult woman who had mild COVID-19 (a few samples of this study predate the infection). Cell type and time point are not known. The CDR3 coding sequence is TGTGCCAGCAGCCAAGGTCCTGGGGGCAACTTCGTCTACACCTTC. Translation gives CASSQGPGGNFVYTF.